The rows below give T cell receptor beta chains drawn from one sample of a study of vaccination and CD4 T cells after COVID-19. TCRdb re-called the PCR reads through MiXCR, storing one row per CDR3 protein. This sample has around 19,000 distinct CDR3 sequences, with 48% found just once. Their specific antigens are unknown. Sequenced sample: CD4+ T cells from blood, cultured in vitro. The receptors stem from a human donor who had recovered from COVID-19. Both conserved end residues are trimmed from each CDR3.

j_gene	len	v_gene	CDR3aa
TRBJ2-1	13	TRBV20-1	SASAGTSVFREQF
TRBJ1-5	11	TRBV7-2	ASSLAGQQPQH
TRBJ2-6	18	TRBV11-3	ASRLNRWDSNSSGANVLT
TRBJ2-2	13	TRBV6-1	ASSPFRVRAGELF
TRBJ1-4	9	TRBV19	ASLTGEKLF
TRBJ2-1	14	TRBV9	ASSVEPGLAGIPQF
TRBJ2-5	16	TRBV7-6	ASSLGGWGRLAKETQY
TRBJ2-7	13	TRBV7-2	ASSYTGIPSYEQY
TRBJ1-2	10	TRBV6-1	ASTGTGYGYT
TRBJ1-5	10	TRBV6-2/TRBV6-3	ASSLEWGPQH
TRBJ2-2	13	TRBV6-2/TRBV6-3	ASSRTTLEAGELF
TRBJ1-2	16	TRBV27	ASSLRGLQGNPNYGYT
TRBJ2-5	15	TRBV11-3	ASSLAPRVAGVETQY
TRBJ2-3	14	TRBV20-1	SASGRPGQGSDTQY
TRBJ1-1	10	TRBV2	ASSDNGLGAF